Below, 17 T cell receptor beta chains from the same sample are listed, as sequenced in a study of blood T cells in healthy people across ages (dated by TCRdb to the mid-2010s). Libraries were prepared through 5' RACE. Data came from an Illumina HiSeq 2500. The second PCR ran for roughly 7 to 12 cycles and used a J-beta primer mix along with a sample-barcoded 5' primer. In TCRdb, the public reads were trimmed at Q25 with fastp and aligned with MiXCR, with productive beta chains retained. Identical CDR3 protein sequences are pooled into one entry, listed with their most common genes and DNA. This sample is represented by hundreds of thousands of distinct CDR3 sequences; 45% to 70% of them were singletons. Around a quarter of the sample is taken by the ten largest. Material: blood. The receptors were sampled from a man aged 40-49 years in good health.

In this sample, this clonotype turned up a few times. The J gene is TRBJ2-1, the V gene TRBV5-1; D may match TRBD1 or TRBD2 (5 bases each). The CDR3 extends over 16 amino acids. Per germline, CDR1 SGHRS and CDR2 YFSETQ. The V gene lost 6 bases and the J gene lost 9 bases, with 25 bases spanning the gap. The CDR3 DNA reads TGCGCCAGCAAGAGGGGTGCAGACAAGGACATCAGTGAGCAGTTCTTC. This codes for CASKRGADKDISEQFF.

This clonotype has more than one count but fewer than ten. This chain's CDR3 is CASSLGPPGGAYGYTF. CDR3 coding DNA: TGTGCCAGCAGCTTAGGTCCCCCGGGGGGGGCCTATGGCTACACCTTC. V usage is TRBV11-2 and J usage is TRBJ1-2, with D maybe TRBD1 (6 bases). V was shortened by 1 base and J by 4 bases, with 16 bases between the two germline ends. The germline V gene encodes CDR1 SGHAT and CDR2 FQNNGV. This CDR3 contains 16 residues.

The V and J genes are TRBV6-1 and TRBJ2-7, with TRBD2 identical over 9 bases. CDR1 is MNHNS and CDR2 is SASEGT in the germline V gene. The CDR3 sequence is 18 residues long. V was pared by 6 bases and J by 3 bases, with 18 bases of the junction left unmatched. CDR3 sequence: CASSASRVAGAGSYEQYF. CDR3 in DNA: TGTGCCAGCAGCGCTTCGCGTGTAGCGGGGGCGGGTAGCTACGAGCAGTACTTC.

This clonotype has only a few counts. The V call is TRBV14, the J call TRBJ1-2; D uncertain. The CDR3 totals 14 residues. Looked up from germline, CDR1 is SGHDN and CDR2 is FVKESK. V lost 2 bases and J lost 0, with 7 bases in between. The CDR3 sequence is CASSQQLTNYGYTF. The DNA for the CDR3 is TGTGCCAGCAGCCAACAGCTCACTAACTATGGCTACACCTTC.

The chain recombines TRBV2 with TRBJ2-3; D is unresolved. This CDR3 is 14 amino acids long. In germline, CDR1 is SNHLY, CDR2 FYNNEI. V lost 5 bases and J lost 4, with 13 bases in between. CDR3 nucleotide sequence: TGTGCCAGCAGTATGACCGAGGCTGCAGATACGCAGTATTTT. Translated, it gives CASSMTEAADTQYF.

V gene TRBV27 combines with J gene TRBJ2-5, with D tentatively TRBD1 (6 bases). V was pared by 0 bases and J by 4 bases, with 9 bases between. Per the germline V gene, CDR1 is MNHEY and CDR2 is SMNVEV (reference sequence). The CDR3 is made up of 14 amino acids. The CDR3 bases are TGTGCCAGCAGTTTATCGTTACAGGGAGAGACCCAGTACTTC. Amino acid sequence: CASSLSLQGETQYF.

This clonotype has a handful of counts. The rearrangement links TRBV12-3 or TRBV12-4 to TRBJ2-5; D may be TRBD1 (7 bases). The V end lost 7 bases, the J end lost 5 bases, and 17 bases lay between the germline ends. This CDR3 region has 14 residues. CDR3 residues: CASTPTGRYETQYF. In DNA form, the CDR3 reads TGTGCCAGCACTCCGACAGGGAGGTACGAGACCCAGTACTTC.

This clonotype was recorded a few times. The rearrangement links TRBV4-2 to TRBJ2-7; tentatively, D is TRBD2 (5 bases). Per germline, CDR1 LGHNA and CDR2 YNFKEQ. The V gene lost 0 bases and the J gene lost 3 bases, with 15 bases spanning the gap. The CDR3 totals 16 residues. The CDR3 DNA is TGTGCCAGCAGCCAAGATCCGGGGAGTAGCCTCTACGAGCAGTACTTC. Residues: CASSQDPGSSLYEQYF.

This clonotype showed up just once. With a much larger clone just one base away, this may be a read error. This chain links TRBV27 with TRBJ2-1; no clear D gene. This CDR3 region has 14 residues. The germline CDR1 and CDR2 sequences are MNHEY and SMNVEV (reference sequence). Here the CDR3 DNA reads TGTACCAGCAGTTGGTCCCCGGTCTACAATGAGCAGTTCTTC. This encodes CTSSWSPVYNEQFF.

The chain links TRBV24-1 to TRBJ2-1, with TRBD1 matching over 8 bases. Trimming at V came to 5 bases and at J to 10 bases, leaving 15 bases not matched to a gene. In germline, CDR1 is KGHDR, CDR2 SFDVKD. The CDR3 has 16 residues. The CDR3: CATSVVGTGPQSEQFF. The DNA for the CDR3 is TGTGCCACCAGTGTCGTTGGGACAGGCCCCCAATCGGAGCAGTTCTTC.

The V and J genes are TRBV9 and TRBJ2-5, with D perhaps TRBD2 (5 bases). Per germline, CDR1 SGDLS and CDR2 YYNGEE. This CDR3 is built from 14 residues. The V and J ends lost 4 bases and 5 bases respectively, with 15 bases between them. This CDR3 reads CASSPGSYLETQYF. The DNA for the CDR3 is TGTGCCAGCAGCCCGGGATCCTACTTGGAGACCCAGTACTTC. Full variable domain (rest looked up from reference TRBV9 and TRBJ2-5): DSGVTQTPKHLITATGQRVTLRCSPRSGDLSVYWYQQSLDQGLQFLIQYYNGEERAKGNILERFSAQQFPDLHSELNLSSLELGDSALYFCASSPGSYLETQYFGPGTRLLVL.

In DNA form, the CDR3 reads TGTGCCAGCAGTCGACCGGGACTAGCGGGATCCTACTACGAGCAGTACTTC. It translates to CASSRPGLAGSYYEQYF. This rearrangement joins TRBV6-1 to TRBJ2-7, with TRBD2 matching over 13 bases. With 5 bases clipped from V and 3 bases from J, the junction kept 10 bases outside the gene matches. Germline V CDR1 and CDR2: MNHNS, SASEGT. This CDR3 has 17 amino acids.

J is TRBJ1-1 and V is TRBV14, with no clear D. Germline CDR1 reads SGHDN; CDR2 reads FVKESK. The CDR3 totals 14 residues. Trimming cost V 1 base and J 1 base, with 7 bases left between them. CDR3 loop: CASSQVRGNTEAFF. For the CDR3, the DNA is TGTGCCAGCAGCCAAGTCCGGGGGAACACTGAAGCTTTCTTT. The whole variable domain, remainder taken from reference TRBV14 and TRBJ1-1, is EAGVTQFPSHSVIEKGQTVTLRCDPISGHDNLYWYRRVMGKEIKFLLHFVKESKQDESGMPNNRFLAERTGGTYSTLKVQPAELEDSGVYFCASSQVRGNTEAFFGQGTRLTVV.

The chain joins TRBV2 to TRBJ2-7; weak D call: TRBD1 (6 bases). This CDR3 has 14 amino acids. The germline gives CDR1 SNHLY, CDR2 FYNNEI. Trimming pared 8 bases from V and 5 bases from J, leaving 19 bases between. As DNA, the CDR3 is TGTGCCAGCCGAAGGGAACAGGGATTTGACGAGCAGTACTTC. Amino acid sequence: CASRREQGFDEQYF. Filled out from reference TRBV2 and TRBJ2-7, the complete variable domain reads EPEVTQTPSHQVTQMGQEVILRCVPISNHLYFYWYRQILGQKVEFLVSFYNNEISEKSEIFDDQFSVERPDGSNFTLKIRSTKLEDSAMYFCASRREQGFDEQYFGPGTRLTVT.

The chain has TRBV20-1 and TRBJ2-3, with unresolved D. Germline CDR1 and CDR2: DFQATT and SNEGSKA (reference sequence). V lost 1 base and J 0 bases, leaving 8 bases between the germline ends. The length of the CDR3 is 14 residues. In nucleotides, the CDR3 is TGCAGTGCTAGAGGTGCGGCGAGCACAGATACGCAGTATTTT. It yields the protein CSARGAASTDTQYF.

The chain carries TRBV27 and TRBJ2-5; D unresolved. CDR3 size: 13 residues. Germline V gene sequence: CDR1 MNHEY, CDR2 SMNVEV (reference sequence). Trimming pared 5 bases from V and 2 bases from J, leaving 9 bases between. CDR3 sequence (DNA): TGTGCCAGCAGTGGCCAGACACAAGAGACCCAGTACTTC. Translating it yields CASSGQTQETQYF.

The chain links TRBV5-6 to TRBJ2-5; 11 bases align to TRBD2. V gave up 3 bases and J gave up 5 bases; unmatched junction bases: 9. This CDR3 spans 16 amino acids. CDR1 is SGHDT and CDR2 is YYEEEE in the germline V gene. CDR3 sequence reads: CASSSLEASGGETQYF. The CDR3 DNA sequence: TGTGCCAGCAGCTCCCTGGAGGCTAGCGGGGGGGAGACCCAGTACTTC.